The entry below describes one T cell receptor beta chain. Antigen specificity is unknown. This sample was included in a study of post-analysis software for immune sequencing data. As for the study in general: As for disease course, relapsing-remitting, secondary progressive and progressive-relapsing multiple sclerosis were all included.

V gave up 6 bases and J gave up 5 bases, with 10 bases separating them. Germline CDR1 SNHLY, CDR2 FYNNEI. This CDR3 is built from 12 residues. Overall study results and limits: Those with multiple sclerosis, the patient group, showed significantly lower normalized Chao1 diversity than controls. In patients, 4 to 6 TRBV segments were more frequent than in controls, with TRBV5-6, TRBV5-1 and TRBV20-1 among them. Clustering by F measure revealed strong co-clustering among samples prepared together in one batch.

Prepared TCR beta cDNA libraries contained unique molecular identifiers. Approximately 500,000 cDNA molecules were obtained per 1 to 10 million input T cells. TCRdb itself ran the PCR reads through MiXCR, one entry per CDR3 protein. The repertoire consists of hundreds of thousands of distinct CDR3 sequences, with under 70% occurring once and the leading ten covering approximately 4.4%. The J gene is TRBJ2-5, the V gene TRBV2; D gene unclear. The material sequenced was blood. This TCR was sampled from a girl aged 10-17 years with multiple sclerosis. The CDR3 loop reads CASRASKETQYF. CDR3 in DNA: TGTGCCAGCAGGGCCAGCAAGGAGACCCAGTACTTC.